This T cell receptor beta chain was recovered during a study of T cells after yellow fever vaccination (dated by TCRdb to about 2019). Study-level background: Libraries from fractions with low cell numbers were prepared with the SMART-Seq v4 Ultra Low Input RNA kit. To follow T-cell clones before and after primary and booster YFV17D yellow fever vaccination, bulk TCR alpha and beta repertoires were sequenced over time. Two healthy male donors made up the cohort, one aged 18 to 29 years and the other aged 30 to 40 years. Blood was drawn at multiple timepoints before and after primary and secondary immunization, with bulk PBMC replicates and cell subsets isolated. Beyond this particular receptor, the publication reports: A small share of clonotypes was detected in both CD4 and CD8 compartments, with the overlap likely arising from convergent recombination. Computational filtering was needed because FACS-sorted repertoires could contain abundant contaminating clonotypes from the bulk population. The secondary T-cell response was weaker than the primary response but faster, peaking on day 5 instead of day 15. Most clones expanded after primary vaccination were re-detected after the booster (almost 97% of CD4 and 80% to 90% of CD8), suggesting broad memory maintenance. Because only two donors were included in the study, the extent to which the findings can be generalized is limited.

The sample holds many counts of this clonotype. Its antigen remains undetermined. No base-level quality is on record; no much larger clone is a single base apart. The treatment or condition label for this specimen denotes: live attenuated yellow fever vaccine strain. At every blood-draw timepoint, two biological replicates of bulk PBMCs were collected. PBMCs were isolated from peripheral blood using a standard Ficoll-Paque protocol. RNA was extracted with TriZol from bulk PBMCs, CD4 and CD8 fractions, and dextramer-positive and dextramer-negative fractions. After removal of 4 bases from V and 5 bases from J, the junction retains 5 bases not matched to a gene. The CDR1 and CDR2 encoded by the germline V gene are SQVTM and ANQGSEA. Spanning cysteine to phenylalanine, the CDR3 consists of 14 amino acids. The read is trimmed to its CDR3 DNA, 42 bases read in frame from base 1. Sequencer: Illumina NovaSeq 6000. TCR cDNA was synthesized by 5'RACE template switching, through which a universal primer site and unique molecular identifiers were introduced. Priming for cDNA synthesis came from both the TCR alpha and TCR beta constant segments. Two PCR steps were used to amplify libraries, with sample barcodes and sequencing adapters being added in the second step. Sequencing of libraries was done on Illumina HiSeq 2500 (2x100 bp) or NovaSeq (2x150 bp). The paper's processing steps were these. Demultiplexing of reads and collapsing into UMI consensus sequences were performed with MIGEC, and V(D)J alignment was carried out with MiXCR. Vaccine-responding clonotypes were identified with edgeR using replicate PBMC samples, with FDR below 0.01 and a log2 fold change above 5 up to day 15 being required. Each bulk clonotype received a CD4 or CD8 identity based on whether the sequenced CD4 or CD8 repertoire contained that clonotype at higher abundance. Through fastp at Q25 and MiXCR, TCRdb rebuilt clones from the public reads, retaining in-frame beta chains. CDR3 protein duplicates are merged, each entry listing the most common genes and DNA. Clone size and V and J calls follow TCRdb, not the original study. In all, the sample holds hundreds of thousands of distinct CDR3 sequences, and approximately 4% of those were seen once. The top ten clones comprise roughly 25% of the sample.

This clonotype was sampled from a man aged 18 to 29 who received the YFV17D yellow fever vaccine. Sample: PBMCs, taken 5 days after the yellow fever booster vaccination. The chain is encoded by TRBV29-1 joined to TRBJ1-4, and 9 bases in between align with TRBD1. The DNA reads TGCAGCGTTGTCCCCGGGACAGGGAATGAAAAACTGTTTTTT. This gives the protein CSVVPGTGNEKLFF.